Below are 2 T cell receptor beta chains sequenced from a single sample in a study of cytomegalovirus exposure and HLA in healthy donors. Use of 60 Vbeta and 13 Jbeta primers characterized the PCR. Assay: immunoSEQ multiplex PCR; the TCRdb copy retains only in-frame clones and omits some. The sample shows 99,000 or so clones, under 85% of them seen only once. Sequencing was carried out using PBMCs. Every receptor here comes from a man aged 25-40 years in good health and CMV-seronegative.

For the CDR3, the DNA is TGTGCCAGCAGCCTCAGCGGGGGTTACAATGAGCAGTTCTTC. Encoded protein: CASSLSGGYNEQFF. V and J are TRBV6-6 and TRBJ2-1; 8 nucleotides align to TRBD2. In germline, CDR1 is MNHNY, CDR2 SVGAGI (reference sequence). V shed 6 bases, J shed 4 bases, and the junction held 5 bases outside the gene matches. This CDR3 has 14 residues.

This chain connects TRBV10-1 to TRBJ1-1; the match to TRBD1 covers 8 bases. The V segment lost 2 bases and the J segment 7 bases; nucleotides outside the gene matches: 3. This CDR3 comprises 13 residues. Germline V gives CDR1 WNHNN, CDR2 SYGVQD (reference sequence). For the CDR3, the DNA is TGCGCCAGCAGTGAGCAGGGGGCTAATGAAGCTTTCTTT. Translating gives CASSEQGANEAFF.